This is a list of T cell receptor beta chains from one sample in a study of blood T cells in healthy people across ages. TCRdb processed the 5' RACE reads anew with MiXCR; each CDR3 protein has one entry. In the table there are 910,000 or so distinct CDR3 sequences, roughly 51% of which are singletons. Sequences were obtained from blood. These receptors were obtained from a woman aged 55-75 years in good health. CDR3s leave out the opening cysteine and the closing phenylalanine or tryptophan.

TRBV29-1,SIRPGGTDTQY
TRBV29-1,SSGGRTEETQY
TRBV12-3/TRBV12-4,ASRGVNYGYT
TRBV29-1,SAAGTRTYNEQF
TRBV21-1,ASSKGQLYSNQPQH
TRBV10-3,ASSERSRHEQY
TRBV9,ASSKGDPVYEQY
TRBV3-1,ASSQVGGSSGEQY
TRBV15,ATSRGNRESYEQY
TRBV25-1,ASSEPPGGSYNEQF
TRBV7-9,ASSPSYGQETQY
TRBV9,ASSVSTFSGEKLF
TRBV5-6,ASSPQVGGDRGYT
TRBV4-1,ASSQEPSNLYEQY
TRBV14,ASSQETGRLWETQY